Listed below are T cell receptor beta chains from one sample, sequenced in a study of shared clonotypes between healthy human individuals. Only in-frame clones appear in the TCRdb table, and some are missing; sequencing was by immunoSEQ multiplex PCR. The data contain about 870,000 clones, 92% of them singletons. Sequenced material: naive CD8+ T cells sorted from blood. The receptors come from a man younger than 45 in good health. Each CDR3 is given with its conserved first and last residue. Fields, in order: J gene, V gene, D gene, CDR3 protein, CDR3 DNA. The D gene is left open where the match is weak.

j_gene: TRBJ2-3
v_gene: TRBV9
d_gene: TRBD2
CDR3aa: CASSVEGSGRDTQYF
CDR3nt: TGTGCCAGCAGCGTAGAGGGTAGCGGGAGAGATACGCAGTATTTT

j_gene: TRBJ2-1
v_gene: TRBV27
d_gene: TRBD2
CDR3aa: CASSALAGGGSYNEQFF
CDR3nt: TGTGCCAGCAGCGCCCTAGCGGGAGGAGGCTCCTACAATGAGCAGTTCTTC

j_gene: TRBJ2-1
v_gene: TRBV7-9
d_gene: NA
CDR3aa: CASSLIQALYNEQFF
CDR3nt: TGTGCCAGCAGCTTGATTCAGGCGTTATACAATGAGCAGTTCTTC

j_gene: TRBJ2-2
v_gene: TRBV28
d_gene: NA
CDR3aa: CASLARTNTGELFF
CDR3nt: TGTGCCAGCTTAGCGAGAACGAACACCGGGGAGCTGTTTTTT

j_gene: TRBJ2-5
v_gene: TRBV5-8
d_gene: NA
CDR3aa: CASSQEGRYQETQYF
CDR3nt: TGTGCCAGCAGCCAGGAGGGACGGTACCAAGAGACCCAGTACTTC

j_gene: TRBJ1-5
v_gene: TRBV21-1
d_gene: NA
CDR3aa: CASSEGTGQNQPQHF
CDR3nt: TGTGCCAGCAGCGAGGGGACAGGGCAGAATCAGCCCCAGCATTTT

j_gene: TRBJ2-7
v_gene: TRBV9
d_gene: TRBD2
CDR3aa: CASSVGSGVSYEQYF
CDR3nt: TGTGCCAGCAGCGTAGGCAGCGGGGTCTCCTACGAGCAGTACTTC

j_gene: TRBJ2-1
v_gene: TRBV15
d_gene: NA
CDR3aa: CATSSQSVAYNEQFF
CDR3nt: TGTGCCACCAGCAGCCAGTCGGTCGCCTACAATGAGCAGTTCTTC

j_gene: TRBJ2-1
v_gene: TRBV7-6
d_gene: NA
CDR3aa: CASSFYPRGSYNEQFF
CDR3nt: TGTGCCAGCAGCTTCTACCCCAGGGGATCCTACAATGAGCAGTTCTTC

j_gene: TRBJ2-2
v_gene: TRBV10-1
d_gene: NA
CDR3aa: CASSESRSPAGELFF
CDR3nt: TGCGCCAGCAGTGAGTCGCGCAGTCCGGCCGGGGAGCTGTTTTTT